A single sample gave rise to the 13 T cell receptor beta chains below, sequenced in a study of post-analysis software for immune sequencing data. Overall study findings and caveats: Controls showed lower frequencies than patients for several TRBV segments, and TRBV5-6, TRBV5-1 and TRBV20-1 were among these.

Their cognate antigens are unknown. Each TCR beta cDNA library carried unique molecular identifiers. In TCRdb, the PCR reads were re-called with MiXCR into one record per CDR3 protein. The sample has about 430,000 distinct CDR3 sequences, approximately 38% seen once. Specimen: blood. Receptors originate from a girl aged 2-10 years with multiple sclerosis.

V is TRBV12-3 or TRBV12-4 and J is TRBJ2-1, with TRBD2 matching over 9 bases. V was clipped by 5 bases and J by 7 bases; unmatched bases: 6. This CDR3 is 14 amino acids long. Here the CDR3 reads CASSDLAGINEQFF. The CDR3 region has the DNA TGTGCCAGCAGTGATCTAGCGGGGATAAATGAGCAGTTCTTC.

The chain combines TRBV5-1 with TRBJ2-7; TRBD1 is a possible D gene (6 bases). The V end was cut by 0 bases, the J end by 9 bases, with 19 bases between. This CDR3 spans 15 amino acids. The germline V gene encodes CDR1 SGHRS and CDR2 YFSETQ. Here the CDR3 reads CASSLDQGPPNVQYF. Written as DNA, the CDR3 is TGCGCCAGCAGCTTGGATCAGGGGCCCCCCAACGTGCAGTACTTC.

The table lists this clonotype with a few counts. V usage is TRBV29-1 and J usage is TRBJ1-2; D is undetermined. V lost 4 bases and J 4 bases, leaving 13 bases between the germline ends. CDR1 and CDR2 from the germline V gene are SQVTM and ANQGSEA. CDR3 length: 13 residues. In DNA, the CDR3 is TGCAGCGTTGTTGCGAGGTCGAGCTATGGCTACACCTTC. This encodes CSVVARSSYGYTF.

CDR3 bases: TGCAGCGTTGAAAAGGGTCTAGCGGGCACAGATACGCAGTATTTT. Its protein product is CSVEKGLAGTDTQYF. The rearrangement uses TRBV29-1 and TRBJ2-3, with TRBD2 identical over 7 bases. The germline CDR1 and CDR2 sequences are SQVTM and ANQGSEA. The trim removed 2 bases at V and 1 base at J, leaving 6 bases unmatched. The CDR3 has 15 residues.

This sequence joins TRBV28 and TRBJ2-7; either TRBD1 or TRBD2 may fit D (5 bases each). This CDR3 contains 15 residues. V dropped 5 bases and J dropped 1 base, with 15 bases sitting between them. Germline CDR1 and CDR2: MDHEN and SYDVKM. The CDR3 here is CASSPTGTGSYEQYF. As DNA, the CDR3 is TGTGCCAGCAGTCCGACCGGGACCGGATCCTACGAGCAGTACTTC.

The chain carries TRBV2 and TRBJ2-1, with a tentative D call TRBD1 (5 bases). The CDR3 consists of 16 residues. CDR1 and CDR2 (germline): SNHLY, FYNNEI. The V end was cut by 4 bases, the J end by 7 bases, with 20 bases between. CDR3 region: CASSGSREVSWNEQFF. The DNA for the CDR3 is TGTGCCAGCAGTGGGTCCAGGGAAGTTTCATGGAATGAGCAGTTCTTC.

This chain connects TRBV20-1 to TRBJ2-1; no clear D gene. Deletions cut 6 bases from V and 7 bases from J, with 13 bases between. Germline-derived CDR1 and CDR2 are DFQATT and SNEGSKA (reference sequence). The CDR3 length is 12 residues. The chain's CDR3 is CSAGRLSNEQFF. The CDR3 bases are TGCAGTGCAGGCAGGCTTTCGAATGAGCAGTTCTTC.

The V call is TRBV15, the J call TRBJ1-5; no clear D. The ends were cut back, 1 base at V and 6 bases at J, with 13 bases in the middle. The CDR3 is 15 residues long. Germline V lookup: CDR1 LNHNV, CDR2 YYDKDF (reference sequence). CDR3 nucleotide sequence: TGTGCCACCAGCAGAGGCGCCGCGGCCAGTCAGCCCCAGCATTTT. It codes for CATSRGAAASQPQHF.

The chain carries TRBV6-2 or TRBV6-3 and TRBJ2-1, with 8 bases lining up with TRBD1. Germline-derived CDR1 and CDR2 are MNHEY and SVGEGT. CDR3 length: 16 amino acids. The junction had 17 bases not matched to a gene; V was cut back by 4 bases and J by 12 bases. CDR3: CASSFPGTPVGQGQFF. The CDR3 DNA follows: TGTGCCAGCAGTTTCCCGGGGACCCCCGTAGGACAGGGGCAGTTCTTC.

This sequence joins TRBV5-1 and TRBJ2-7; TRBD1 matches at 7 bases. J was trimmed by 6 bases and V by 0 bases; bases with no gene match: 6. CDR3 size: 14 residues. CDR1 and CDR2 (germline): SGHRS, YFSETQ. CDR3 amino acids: CASSLGGTAVEQYF. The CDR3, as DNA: TGCGCCAGCAGCTTGGGGGGGACAGCTGTCGAGCAGTACTTC.

The CDR3 DNA reads TGCAGCGTTTCGTTCAGGAGCAATCAGCCCCAGCATTTT. Residues: CSVSFRSNQPQHF. The V gene is TRBV29-1, the J gene TRBJ1-5; unclear D gene. This CDR3 has 13 amino acids. CDR1 SQVTM and CDR2 ANQGSEA come from the germline V gene. Trimming shortened V by 5 bases and J by 1 base, and 9 bases separated the two germline ends.

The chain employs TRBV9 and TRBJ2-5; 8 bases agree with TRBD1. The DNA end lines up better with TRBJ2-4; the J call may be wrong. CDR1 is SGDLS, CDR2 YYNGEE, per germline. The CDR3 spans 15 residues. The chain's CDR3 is CASSLRTGKVAIQYF. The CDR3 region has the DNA TGTGCCAGCAGCCTACGGACAGGGAAGGTGGCCATTCAGTACTTC.

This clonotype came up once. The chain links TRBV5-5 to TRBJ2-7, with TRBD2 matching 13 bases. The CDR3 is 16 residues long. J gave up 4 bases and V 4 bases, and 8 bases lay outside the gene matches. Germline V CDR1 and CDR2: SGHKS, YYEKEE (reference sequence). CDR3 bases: TGTGCCAGCAGCACCTCCGGGACTAGCGGGAATTACGAGCAGTACTTC. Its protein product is CASSTSGTSGNYEQYF.